Below are 8 T cell receptor beta chains sequenced from a single sample in a study of radiotherapy plus CTLA-4 blockade in lung cancer. This table comes from immunoSEQ multiplex PCR, and its TCRdb copy is limited to in-frame clones, with some not included. Here the sample spans about 53,000 clones, around four fifths being singletons. Sample: peripheral blood, taken from a patient treated with radiotherapy plus ipilimumab. Source of these receptors: a human donor with non-small cell lung cancer whose response to radiotherapy plus ipilimumab could not be evaluated.

The V and J genes are TRBV28 and TRBJ2-7; D is possibly TRBD2 (5 bases). V dropped 2 bases and J dropped 1 base, with 9 bases sitting between them. Germline V gene lookup returns CDR1 MDHEN and CDR2 SYDVKM. This CDR3 contains 14 residues. The CDR3 DNA reads as TGTGCCAGCAGTTTAGAGCGGAATTCCTACGAGCAGTACTTC. Protein sequence: CASSLERNSYEQYF.

J is TRBJ1-2 and V is TRBV5-8; TRBD1 is a possible D gene (5 bases). The CDR3 is 13 amino acids. Germline V gene sequence: CDR1 SGHTS, CDR2 YDEGEE. With 6 bases removed from V and 7 bases from J, the gap between germline ends came to 16 bases. The CDR3 protein is CASTFREIFGYTF. The CDR3 DNA sequence: TGTGCCAGCACGTTCAGGGAAATCTTTGGCTACACCTTC.

The V and J genes are TRBV7-3 and TRBJ2-2, with TRBD1 as a possible D gene (6 bases). Germline V lookup: CDR1 SGHTA, CDR2 FQGTGA. The CDR3 runs 14 residues. Deletions cut 9 bases from V and 2 bases from J, with 13 bases between. CDR3 in amino acids: CASGGGANTGELFF. CDR3 bases: TGTGCCAGTGGGGGCGGAGCAAACACCGGGGAGCTGTTTTTT.

The V and J genes are TRBV6-5 and TRBJ2-7; D uncertain. Germline loops: CDR1 MNHEY, CDR2 SVGAGI. The V and J ends lost 4 bases and 0 bases respectively, with 10 bases between them. CDR3 length: 14 amino acids. CDR3 bases: TGTGCCAGCAGTTCCGTCGCAGACTCCTACGAGCAGTACTTC. Its translation: CASSSVADSYEQYF.

J is TRBJ1-2 and V is TRBV28; 12 bases align to TRBD1. Germline trimming cut 5 bases from V and 7 bases from J; bases unmatched to any gene: 8. CDR1 and CDR2 from the germline V gene are MDHEN and SYDVKM. The CDR3 covers 15 residues. CDR3 loop: CASSPWGQGAVGYTF. Written as DNA, the CDR3 is TGTGCCAGCAGTCCATGGGGACAGGGGGCCGTTGGCTACACCTTC.

V gene TRBV4-2 combines with J gene TRBJ1-1; D is perhaps TRBD1 (6 bases). CDR3 length: 14 residues. V was shortened by 4 bases and J by 4 bases, with 13 bases between the two germline ends. The V gene's germline CDR1 is LGHNA and CDR2 YNFKEQ. This CDR3 is CASSPRAGATEAFF. The CDR3 DNA reads as TGTGCCAGCAGCCCCAGGGCAGGGGCCACTGAAGCTTTCTTT.

This rearrangement joins TRBV19 to TRBJ1-1, with D perhaps matching TRBD1 (5 bases). The germline gives CDR1 LNHDA, CDR2 SQIVND (reference sequence). This CDR3 region has 14 residues. The V gene lost 3 bases and the J gene lost 0 bases, with 8 bases spanning the gap. In DNA, the CDR3 is TGTGCCAGTAGTATTAGGGGCCTGAACACTGAAGCTTTCTTT. Encoded protein: CASSIRGLNTEAFF.

CDR3 nucleotides: TGTGCCAGTAGTATAATGACATCTTTCTATGAGCAGTTCTTC. It is translated as CASSIMTSFYEQFF. This chain links TRBV19 with TRBJ2-1; D ambiguous. V lost 2 bases and J lost 8, with 13 bases in between. This CDR3 spans 14 amino acids. Per germline, CDR1 LNHDA and CDR2 SQIVND (reference sequence).